Detailed here is one TCR beta chain. The source of the sample is a study of T cell responses to AZD1222 COVID-19 vaccine. Generated by immunoSEQ multiplex PCR, the TCRdb table keeps only in-frame clones and is missing some. Here the sample spans more than 120,000 clones, 90% to 95% being singletons. The germline V gene has CDR1 SGDLS and CDR2 YYNGEE. The ends lost 4 bases at V and 6 bases at J; junction bases unmatched: 7. This CDR3 is 15 amino acids long. The V gene is TRBV9, the J gene TRBJ2-1; 10 bases fit TRBD2. This TCR was recovered from an adult in good health. The input for sequencing was peripheral blood, taken on day 0 of AZD1222 vaccination. CDR3 nucleotide sequence: TGTGCCAGCAGCCCTAGCGGGAGATACGGCAATGAGCAGTTCTTC. It is translated as CASSPSGRYGNEQFF. The full variable domain, with the rest looked up from reference TRBV9 and TRBJ2-1, is DSGVTQTPKHLITATGQRVTLRCSPRSGDLSVYWYQQSLDQGLQFLIQYYNGEERAKGNILERFSAQQFPDLHSELNLSSLELGDSALYFCASSPSGRYGNEQFFGPGTRLTVL.